The 5 T cell receptor beta chains given below trace back to one sample, sequenced in a study of blood T cell repertoires in COVID-19. Some clones are missing from TCRdb's copy, which holds only in-frame ones; the method was immunoSEQ multiplex PCR. The sample has about 140,000 clones, around 77% seen once. Sequencing was performed on peripheral blood. These receptors all stem from a man aged 50 to 59 with active or convalescent COVID-19.

V and J are TRBV19 and TRBJ1-4; D remains unclear. V shed 4 bases and J shed 9 bases, with 18 bases lying between them. Germline CDR1 and CDR2: LNHDA and SQIVND (reference sequence). The CDR3 length is 15 residues. CDR3 in amino acids: CASSTAPRAVQKLFF. Here the CDR3 DNA reads TGTGCCAGTAGTACCGCCCCCCGAGCGGTTCAAAAACTGTTTTTT.

The chain employs TRBV10-3 and TRBJ1-1; 9 bases map to TRBD1. This CDR3 contains 14 residues. CDR1 is ENHRY, CDR2 SYGVKD, per germline. The J segment lost 1 base and the V segment lost 3 bases, leaving 0 bases of the junction unmatched. The CDR3 here is CAISEQGANTEAFF. The CDR3 nucleotides read TGTGCCATCAGTGAACAGGGGGCGAACACTGAAGCTTTCTTT.

This clone was observed a handful of times. V gene TRBV24-1 combines with J gene TRBJ2-5; 7 nucleotides match TRBD1. The germline V gene has CDR1 KGHDR and CDR2 SFDVKD. V gave up 1 base and J gave up 3 bases; unmatched junction bases: 7. This CDR3 comprises 16 residues. For the CDR3, the DNA is TGTGCCACCAGTGATTTAGGGCTTGACAGGGAAGAGACCCAGTACTTC. This sequence encodes CATSDLGLDREETQYF.

The table lists this clone with a few counts. This rearrangement joins TRBV30 to TRBJ2-7; 8 nucleotides line up with TRBD2. CDR3 size: 13 residues. CDR1 GTSNPN and CDR2 SVGIG come from the germline V gene (reference sequence). The trim removed 1 base at V and 7 bases at J, leaving 6 bases unmatched. The CDR3 protein is CAWSAGLEGEQYF. The CDR3 region has the DNA TGTGCCTGGAGTGCGGGACTAGAAGGAGAGCAGTACTTC.

The chain recombines TRBV29-1 with TRBJ2-3; 8 bases agree with TRBD1. Losses at the gene ends were 4 bases for V and 4 bases for J; bases not matched to a gene: 4. The CDR3 is 13 residues long. The V gene's germline CDR1 is SQVTM and CDR2 ANQGSEA. The DNA of the CDR3 is TGCAGCGTTGGACAGGGGATATCAGATACGCAGTATTTT. This codes for CSVGQGISDTQYF.